The sequence of this T cell receptor beta chain was determined in a study of T cell responses to AZD1222 COVID-19 vaccine. Study results and caveats: Clonal diversity was possibly underestimated, and white British individuals and females predominated among donors.

TCRdb keeps only in-frame clones here, not all; method: immunoSEQ multiplex PCR. Of approximately 110,000 clones in the sample, around 92% were seen once. As to this clone: What it recognizes is unknown.

Germline V gene sequence: CDR1 MNHEY, CDR2 SMNVEV (reference sequence). The CDR3 has 12 amino acids. The germline V and J ends were trimmed by 5 bases and 13 bases, with 17 bases remaining between them. The source material was peripheral blood, sampled 28 days after the second AZD1222 dose. This clonotype was sampled from an adult who received the AZD1222 COVID-19 vaccine. This chain links TRBV27 with TRBJ2-5; D remains unclear. The CDR3 coding sequence is TGTGCCAGCAGTCCGCAAATAGGGATAAGGTACTTC. The encoded protein is CASSPQIGIRYF.